This T cell receptor beta chain was recorded in a study of blood T cells in healthy people across ages. Study results and caveats: Naive and antigen-experienced cells were not separated, limiting conclusive comparison. With naive T cell percentage, TCR beta diversity showed a strong correlation.

CDR3 length equals 14 residues. Trimming removed 2 bases from V and 6 bases from J; junction bases left unmatched: 6. Per germline, CDR1 MNHEY and CDR2 SVGAGI. Next came a second PCR, run for about 6 to 11 cycles, which used a sample-barcoded 5' primer along with a J-beta primer mix. TCRdb ran MiXCR on the 5' RACE reads and lists one entry per CDR3 protein. The repertoire holds 850,000 to 1,100,000 distinct CDR3 sequences, with around two fifths as singletons. Details on this clonotype: What it recognizes is unknown.

This TCR derives from a man younger than 35 in good health. This rearrangement joins TRBV6-5 to TRBJ2-7, with 8 bases that match TRBD1. The sequenced sample consisted of blood. CDR3: CASSYGTGIFEQYF. The CDR3 DNA is TGTGCCAGCAGTTACGGGACAGGAATATTCGAGCAGTACTTC.